Sequencing of this T cell receptor (beta chain) was carried out in a study of blood T cell repertoires in COVID-19 (dated by TCRdb to 2020 to 2022). Broadly, across the study: Collaborator samples came from the United States, Italy and Spain and covered acute and convalescent phases of COVID-19. The prospective study material was composed of cDNA or gDNA derived from T cells, B-cell-depleted T cells, or PBMCs. The dataset comprised deeply sampled blood TCRbeta repertoires from subjects exposed to, actively infected with, or recovered from COVID-19. The repertoires were made available in a free public database intended to serve as a resource for research on the immune response to SARS-CoV-2. The samples were drawn from the first 160 participants of the ongoing ImmuneRACE study and from 1,254 subjects provided by 6 global collaborators. The sample metadata nearly always contained a de-identified subject ID, COVID-19 status, age in years and sex. Where HLA class I and class II types were available, the types were taken from metadata supplied by the sample provider, not from assay-based typing. Overall study results and their limits: The quantity of clinical and demographic metadata differed by source and by participant and was supplied without curation.

TCRbeta CDR3 regions were amplified from genomic DNA using the immunoSEQ Assay, a bias-controlled multiplex PCR. The original methods were these. The number of nucleated cells in each sample was estimated from the amplification of reference gene primers within the assay. To quantify the absolute abundance of each unique TCRbeta CDR3 rearrangement, sequence reads were collapsed and filtered. For each sample, productive Simpson clonality was calculated as the square root of Simpson's diversity index over productive rearrangements. TCRdb limited this immuneACCESS table to in-frame rearrangements with V and J called. A share of clones is missing; checked studies link under half to unresolved V genes, and the rest is unexplained. Clone size and V and J calls were adopted from that table, with D and trimming inferred from the DNA. For this sample there are some 31,000 clones; 91% appear just once. Around 9.6% of the sample rests with the top ten.

The collaborating institutions used their own protocols to collect whole blood in K2EDTA tubes. For TCRbeta analysis, collaborators shipped samples in one of three forms: frozen whole blood, isolated PBMCs, or DNA extracted from either of those sample types. Details on this clone: It has no known antigen specificity. Base qualities are not at hand, and no much larger clone is one base apart.

V sheds 7 bases and J sheds 0 bases, leaving 13 bases between their ends. From the germline V gene (reference sequence), CDR1 is LNHDA and CDR2 is SQIVND. From the cysteine up to the phenylalanine, the CDR3 has a length of 15 residues. Just CDR3 DNA is preserved here, 45 bases in frame from base 1. The chain is made from TRBV19 and TRBJ1-3; the D gene is possibly TRBD1, with 5 bases matching. The receptor was isolated from a human donor with active COVID-19. The donor label of this sample is uncertain. The sample was peripheral blood. The bases read TGTGCCAGTACCTTAATGGACACCTCTGGAAACACCATATATTTT. The translation is CASTLMDTSGNTIYF.